This T cell receptor beta chain was recorded in a study of blood T cell repertoires in COVID-19. In the study overall: Acute and convalescent COVID-19 specimens originated in the United States, Italy and Spain.

The CDR3 extends over 13 amino acids. The V end lost 0 bases, the J end lost 8 bases, and 7 bases lay between the germline ends. Per germline, CDR1 MGHRA and CDR2 YSYEKL. The assay was immunoSEQ multiplex PCR, and TCRdb's table has in-frame clones only and misses some. The repertoire consists of around 300,000 clones, with approximately 89% occurring once and the leading ten covering 2.2%. This clonotype originated in a woman under 40 with COVID-19, enrolled during active disease. The chain employs TRBV4-1 and TRBJ1-4; no reliable D call. Sequenced: peripheral blood. CDR3 amino acids: CASSQDVEEKLFF. The CDR3 nucleotides read TGCGCCAGCAGCCAAGATGTAGAGGAAAAACTGTTTTTT.